These T cell receptor beta chains were read from a single sample in a study of blood T cell repertoires in COVID-19. Measured with immunoSEQ multiplex PCR; TCRdb has only the in-frame clones, and not every one. This table holds roughly 400,000 clones, approximately 91% found once. Material: PBMCs or T cells enriched from blood (not recorded which). All receptors derive from a woman between 18 and 29 years old who had been exposed to COVID-19. CDR3s include the opening cysteine and the closing phenylalanine or tryptophan. The D gene is left open where the match is weak. Size is stated for part of the rows, as once, few or many counts, or as a class when the clone is expanded.

TRBJ2-1 . TRBV27 once CASSLSSFYNEQFF TGTGCCAGCAGTTTATCCTCCTTTTACAATGAGCAGTTCTTC
TRBJ1-6 . TRBV6-5 . CASSPQWGGNSPLHF TGTGCCAGCAGCCCCCAGTGGGGAGGGAATTCACCCCTCCACTTT
TRBJ2-5 TRBD1 TRBV5-5 . CASSRTTGMIQETQYF TGTGCCAGCAGCAGAACGACAGGGATGATTCAAGAGACCCAGTACTTC
TRBJ2-7 . TRBV4-1 once CASSQVASGSSYEQYF TGCGCCAGCAGCCAAGTAGCAAGCGGAAGCTCCTACGAGCAGTACTTC
TRBJ2-5 TRBD2 TRBV18 . CASSPRQLAGGKETQYF TGTGCCAGCTCACCACGGCAACTAGCGGGAGGGAAAGAGACCCAGTACTTC
TRBJ2-5 TRBD2 TRBV18 . CASSPPSGRAVGETQYF TGTGCCAGCTCACCACCTAGCGGGAGGGCCGTGGGAGAGACCCAGTACTTC
TRBJ1-4 TRBD1 TRBV29-1 . CSVARGTGEREKLFF TGCAGCGTTGCCCGCGGGACAGGGGAACGGGAAAAACTGTTTTTT
TRBJ2-7 . TRBV18 . CASSSDRGYEQYF TGTGCCAGCTCATCGGACCGGGGATACGAGCAGTACTTC
TRBJ2-5 TRBD2 TRBV9 . CASSVGSGGARETQYF TGTGCCAGCAGCGTTGGTAGCGGGGGGGCTCGGGAGACCCAGTACTTC
TRBJ1-3 . TRBV3-1/TRBV3-2 . CASSQDPTSGLSSGNTIYF TGTGCCAGCAGCCAAGATCCCACCTCAGGTCTCAGCTCTGGAAACACCATATATTTT
TRBJ2-1 TRBD2 TRBV28 . CASSSGLTSGGPGNEQFF TGTGCCAGCAGTTCCGGACTGACTAGCGGGGGGCCGGGCAATGAGCAGTTCTTC
TRBJ1-2 . TRBV5-4 . CASSFQDRLLPYGYTF TGTGCCAGCAGCTTCCAGGACAGACTTTTACCCTATGGCTACACCTTC
TRBJ2-5 TRBD2 TRBV28 . CASSFISGSWETQYF TGTGCCAGCAGTTTTATTAGCGGGAGTTGGGAGACCCAGTACTTC
TRBJ2-1 . TRBV19 . CASSIEAGDSLFEQFF TGTGCCAGTAGTATAGAGGCAGGGGATTCCCTTTTTGAGCAGTTCTTC
TRBJ2-5 TRBD2 TRBV7-6 . CASSLAPSGPQETQYF TGTGCCAGCAGCTTAGCCCCTAGCGGACCTCAAGAGACCCAGTACTTC
TRBJ1-2 . TRBV11-2 . CASSGWGGAERFYGYTF TGTGCCAGCAGCGGATGGGGAGGTGCCGAGCGATTTTATGGCTACACCTTC
TRBJ1-4 . TRBV5-6 . CASSTSRLIGEKLFF TGTGCCAGCAGCACCTCCAGGTTAATAGGTGAAAAACTGTTTTTT
TRBJ1-3 . TRBV7-8 . CASSLDTGSSGNTIYF TGTGCCAGCAGCTTGGACACAGGAAGCTCTGGAAACACCATATATTTT
TRBJ1-5 . TRBV6-2/TRBV6-3 . CASSYNSNQPQHF TGTGCCAGCAGTTATAATAGCAATCAGCCCCAGCATTTT
TRBJ2-5 TRBD1 TRBV4-1 . CASSQSGRGPQETQYF TGCGCCAGCAGCCAGTCCGGCAGGGGGCCCCAAGAGACCCAGTACTTC
TRBJ2-5 TRBD2 TRBV4-3 . CASSQESGVPRETQYF TGCGCCAGCAGCCAAGAGAGCGGGGTCCCTAGGGAGACCCAGTACTTC
TRBJ2-3 TRBD2 TRBV27 . CASSLLAGGPHTQYF TGTGCCAGCAGTCTTCTAGCGGGAGGGCCCCATACGCAGTATTTT
TRBJ2-7 . TRBV6-2/TRBV6-3 . CASSYGGSGYEQYF TGTGCCAGCAGTTACGGGGGGTCTGGCTACGAGCAGTACTTC
TRBJ1-2 . TRBV28 . CASSLYANNYGYTF TGTGCCAGCAGTTTATACGCGAATAACTATGGCTACACCTTC